Each of the 24 T cell receptor beta chains below was sequenced from the same sample in a study of T cell responses to AZD1222 COVID-19 vaccine. Measured with immunoSEQ multiplex PCR; TCRdb has only the in-frame clones, and not every one. The table includes over 150,000 clones, roughly 90% detected once. The specimen comprised peripheral blood, sampled 28 days after the second AZD1222 dose. Receptor source: an adult who received the AZD1222 COVID-19 vaccine.

This chain connects TRBV7-2 to TRBJ2-1, with D perhaps given as TRBD1 or TRBD2 (6 bases each). The V end was cut by 2 bases, the J end by 1 base, with 9 bases between. The CDR3 has 15 residues. Per the germline V gene, CDR1 is SGHTA and CDR2 is FQGNSA. CDR3 nucleotides: TGTGCCAGCAGCTTAAAAGGGGGGTCCTACAATGAGCAGTTCTTC. Its translation: CASSLKGGSYNEQFF. The full variable domain, completed using reference TRBV7-2 and TRBJ2-1, is GAGVSQSPSNKVTEKGKDVELRCDPISGHTALYWYRQSLGQGLEFLIYFQGNSAPDKSGLPSDRFSAERTGGSVSTLTIQRTQQEDSAVYLCASSLKGGSYNEQFFGPGTRLTVL.

This chain joins TRBV5-4 and TRBJ1-1; D unresolved. The CDR3 runs to 14 residues. Trimming shortened V by 1 base and J by 2 bases, and 9 bases separated the two germline ends. Germline CDR1 reads SGHNT; CDR2 reads YYREEE (reference sequence). The CDR3 reads CASSLHPLNTEAFF. CDR3 bases: TGTGCCAGCAGCTTGCATCCACTTAACACTGAAGCTTTCTTT.

V and J are TRBV12-3 or TRBV12-4 and TRBJ2-2, with D hard to call. Trimming removed 1 base at V and 10 bases at J, with 10 bases between. There are 13 residues in the CDR3. This CDR3 is CASSLGSAAELFF. The DNA of the CDR3 is TGTGCCAGCAGTTTAGGGTCGGCAGCGGAGCTGTTTTTT.

The chain joins TRBV19 to TRBJ2-2, with 11 positions matching TRBD2. This CDR3 comprises 16 residues. V dropped 5 bases and J dropped 4; count of bases not matched to a gene: 6. Germline assignment: CDR1 LNHDA and CDR2 SQIVND (reference sequence). DNA for the CDR3: TGTGCCAGTAGTCGGGCCGGGACTAGCGGCACCGGGGAGCTGTTTTTT. It encodes CASSRAGTSGTGELFF.

This sequence joins TRBV11-2 and TRBJ2-7, with D possibly matching TRBD2 (6 bases). Germline CDR1 reads SGHAT; CDR2 reads FQNNGV. V lost 5 bases and J lost 11, with 19 bases in between. This CDR3 has 13 amino acids. The CDR3 spells CASSVWDSPVEYF. The DNA for the CDR3 is TGTGCCAGCAGCGTATGGGACTCCCCGGTTGAGTACTTC.

The V and J genes are TRBV2 and TRBJ1-2; maybe TRBD1 (6 bases). Germline CDR1 and CDR2: SNHLY and FYNNEI. V lost 6 bases to trimming and J lost 4 bases, with 15 bases between them. The CDR3 is made up of 14 amino acids. This CDR3 is CASRMDRRSYGYTF. The DNA for the CDR3 is TGTGCCAGCAGGATGGACAGACGTTCCTATGGCTACACCTTC.

There are a few counts of this clone. Within the sample, other DNA sequences also encode this same CDR3. V and J are TRBV4-3 and TRBJ1-2; no clear D gene. The V and J ends lost 0 bases and 4 bases respectively, with 6 bases between them. The CDR3 runs to 13 residues. Germline CDR1 reads LGHNA; CDR2 reads YSLEER. In DNA form, the CDR3 reads TGCGCCAGCAGCCAAGATATCTCCTATGGCTACACCTTC. Its protein product is CASSQDISYGYTF.

The DNA for the CDR3 is TGTGCCAGCAGTCCGCAGACAGGGGGCGGCGAAAAACTGTTTTTT. Encoded protein: CASSPQTGGGEKLFF. V gene TRBV5-4 combines with J gene TRBJ1-4, with 10 bases lining up with TRBD1. Losses at the gene ends were 5 bases for V and 8 bases for J; bases not matched to a gene: 9. Germline V lookup: CDR1 SGHNT, CDR2 YYREEE (reference sequence). CDR3 size: 15 residues. Complete variable domain (other parts from reference TRBV5-4 and TRBJ1-4): ETGVTQSPTHLIKTRGQQVTLRCSSQSGHNTVSWYQQALGQGPQFIFQYYREEENGRGNFPPRFSGLQFPNYSSELNVNALELDDSALYLCASSPQTGGGEKLFFGSGTQLSVL.

The rearrangement links TRBV19 to TRBJ2-2; TRBD2 agrees at 13 bases. Germline V gives CDR1 LNHDA, CDR2 SQIVND (reference sequence). The CDR3 consists of 20 residues. Unmatched junction bases numbered 13, after V lost 2 bases and J lost 4 bases. CDR3 coding DNA: TGTGCCAGTAGTATACACACTAGCGGGGGGGCCAATGTCGGCACCGGGGAGCTGTTTTTT. Its translation: CASSIHTSGGANVGTGELFF.

The chain recombines TRBV27 with TRBJ2-6; D gene uncertain. This CDR3 comprises 15 residues. Germline CDR1 is MNHEY and CDR2 is SMNVEV (reference sequence). V lost 2 bases and J lost 0, with 5 bases in between. CDR3 DNA: TGTGCCAGCAGTTTAAGTATCTCTGGGGCCAACGTCCTGACTTTC. It specifies CASSLSISGANVLTF.

The V gene is TRBV12-3 or TRBV12-4, the J gene TRBJ1-2; D is ambiguous. V was clipped by 3 bases and J by 7 bases, with 12 bases between them. The CDR3 loop spans 13 amino acids. The CDR3 bases are TGTGCCAGCAGTTTCGGGGTGGTGGGTGGCTACACCTTC. Translation gives CASSFGVVGGYTF.

The chain employs TRBV30 and TRBJ1-2; D is undetermined. V lost 5 bases and J 1 base, leaving 8 bases between the germline ends. Germline V gene sequence: CDR1 GTSNPN, CDR2 SVGIG (reference sequence). This CDR3 is built from 12 residues. CDR3 in amino acids: CAWDNRNYGYTF. The CDR3 DNA reads as TGTGCCTGGGATAATCGTAACTATGGCTACACCTTC.

The rearrangement joins TRBV6-5 to TRBJ1-5; D is undetermined. This CDR3 has 13 residues. V gave up 4 bases and J gave up 2 bases, with 6 bases separating them. The V gene's germline CDR1 is MNHEY and CDR2 SVGAGI. The CDR3 protein is CASSSYGNQPQHF. Here the CDR3 DNA reads TGTGCCAGCAGTTCATACGGCAATCAGCCCCAGCATTTT.

The chain employs TRBV4-2 and TRBJ2-1, with 13 bases aligning to TRBD2. The length of the CDR3 is 19 residues. Germline CDR1 is LGHNA and CDR2 is YNFKEQ. V lost 3 bases to trimming and J lost 2 bases; unmatched junction nucleotides: 10. The CDR3 DNA is TGTGCCAGCAGCCAGAAAACCGGGACTAGCGGGGCAACCTACAATGAGCAGTTCTTC. It encodes CASSQKTGTSGATYNEQFF.

The rearrangement uses TRBV2 and TRBJ1-4; D unclear. V shed 3 bases and J shed 4 bases, with 9 bases lying between them. The CDR3 runs to 14 residues. Germline CDR1 is SNHLY and CDR2 is FYNNEI. The CDR3 sequence: CASSEAELNEKLFF. The CDR3 DNA follows: TGTGCCAGCAGTGAGGCCGAACTTAATGAAAAACTGTTTTTT.

This chain joins TRBV30 and TRBJ1-2; D uncertain. The germline V and J ends were trimmed by 5 bases and 8 bases, with 15 bases remaining between them. Germline V lookup: CDR1 GTSNPN, CDR2 SVGIG (reference sequence). The CDR3 is 12 residues long. The CDR3 sequence is CAWDRAPRGYTF. The CDR3 nucleotides are TGTGCCTGGGACCGGGCCCCGAGGGGCTACACCTTC. Full variable domain (missing parts from reference TRBV30 and TRBJ1-2): SQTIHQWPATLVQPVGSPLSLECTVEGTSNPNLYWYRQAAGRGLQLLFYSVGIGQISSEVPQNLSASRPQDRQFILSSKKLLLSDSGFYLCAWDRAPRGYTFGSGTRLTVV.

This rearrangement joins TRBV10-2 to TRBJ1-2, with TRBD1 matching over 7 bases. The CDR3 loop spans 16 amino acids. The V and J ends lost 6 bases and 4 bases, in that order; junction bases with no gene match: 14. Germline lookup yields CDR1 WSHSY and CDR2 SAAADI. In nucleotides, the CDR3 is TGCGCCAGCAGCCCCCTGGGACAGCCTATCCTCTATGGCTACACCTTC. Translation gives CASSPLGQPILYGYTF.

The V call is TRBV6-5, the J call TRBJ1-1; no definite D call. Germline V gives CDR1 MNHEY, CDR2 SVGAGI. V lost 2 bases, J lost 4 bases, and 14 bases lay in between. There are 15 residues in the CDR3. The CDR3 DNA follows: TGTGCCAGCAGTTACGGTACCGTCCAGGTCACTGAAGCTTTCTTT. Amino acids: CASSYGTVQVTEAFF.

V usage is TRBV7-8 and J usage is TRBJ2-6, with D uncertain. This CDR3 has 15 residues. From germline, CDR1 is SGHVS and CDR2 FQNEAQ. V shed 5 bases and J shed 0 bases, with 8 bases lying between them. The DNA of the CDR3 is TGTGCCAGCAGCGAAGGGCCCTCTGGGGCCAACGTCCTGACTTTC. It translates to CASSEGPSGANVLTF.

This chain links TRBV3-1 (or the pseudogene TRBV3-2) with TRBJ1-2; 10 nucleotides agree with TRBD1. Germline V gene data show CDR1 as LGHDT and CDR2 as YNNKEL (reference sequence). The CDR3 loop spans 15 amino acids. V trimming: 0 bases; J trimming: 4 bases; junction bases outside the gene matches: 2. In nucleotides, the CDR3 is TGTGCCAGCAGCCAAGATGGGACAGGGGTCTATGGCTACACCTTC. It yields the protein CASSQDGTGVYGYTF.

The chain employs TRBV19 and TRBJ1-6; 7 bases match TRBD1. V shed 7 bases and J 7 bases; nucleotides not matched to a gene: 10. The CDR3 consists of 15 residues. Per germline, CDR1 LNHDA and CDR2 SQIVND (reference sequence). The CDR3 DNA reads TGTGCCAGTAAAGCCCGGGACAGTTTGAATTCACCCCTCCACTTT. Translating gives CASKARDSLNSPLHF.

The chain employs TRBV5-1 and TRBJ1-4, with D perhaps TRBD1 (5 bases). The CDR3 is 14 residues long. V gave up 2 bases and J gave up 8 bases, with 13 bases separating them. The germline V gene has CDR1 SGHRS and CDR2 YFSETQ. CDR3: CASSLLGAGEKLFF. DNA for the CDR3: TGCGCCAGCAGCTTACTCGGGGCAGGAGAAAAACTGTTTTTT.

The V and J genes are TRBV30 and TRBJ1-1, with D uncertain. CDR1 and CDR2 from the germline V gene are GTSNPN and SVGIG (reference sequence). This CDR3 spans 11 amino acids. V lost 7 bases and J 5 bases, leaving 11 bases between the germline ends. This CDR3 reads CASWEGTEAFF. The CDR3 DNA reads TGTGCCTCATGGGAAGGGACTGAAGCTTTCTTT.

This chain joins TRBV7-8 and TRBJ2-7; 7 nucleotides align to TRBD2. The CDR3 loop spans 16 amino acids. Germline CDR1 SGHVS, CDR2 FQNEAQ. V dropped 2 bases and J dropped 2; count of bases not matched to a gene: 9. CDR3 nucleotide sequence: TGTGCCAGCAGCTTACATCGGGGGGTTAGGACCTACGAGCAGTACTTC. It translates to CASSLHRGVRTYEQYF.